Shown below are 11 T cell receptor beta chains from a single sample sequenced in a study of T cell responses to AZD1222 COVID-19 vaccine. The repertoire was sequenced with immunoSEQ multiplex PCR; TCRdb's copy has only in-frame clones and lacks some. Among 200,000 or so clones listed, 80% to 95% were seen once. The sample in question was peripheral blood, obtained 28 days after the second AZD1222 dose. These receptors all come from an adult who received the AZD1222 COVID-19 vaccine.

The chain recombines TRBV29-1 with TRBJ2-7; D remains unclear. Trimming took 0 bases from V and 5 from J, leaving 14 bases between them. The CDR3 contains 14 residues. Germline assignment: CDR1 SQVTM and CDR2 ANQGSEA. CDR3 loop: CSVEDSDGPHEQYF. CDR3 bases: TGCAGCGTTGAAGATTCGGACGGCCCCCACGAGCAGTACTTC.

This chain links TRBV11-1 with TRBJ2-5; D is unclear. Germline V lookup: CDR1 SGHAT, CDR2 FQDESV (reference sequence). Trimming shortened V by 3 bases and J by 5 bases, and 16 bases separated the two germline ends. The length of the CDR3 is 15 residues. The CDR3 DNA is TGTGCCAGCAGCTTCAGGACCTCCTATGGGGAGACCCAGTACTTC. This sequence encodes CASSFRTSYGETQYF.

The chain couples TRBV6-5 to TRBJ1-1; D perhaps matches TRBD1 (5 bases). CDR1 is MNHEY and CDR2 is SVGAGI in the germline V gene. The V end was cut by 9 bases, the J end by 11 bases, with 16 bases between. This CDR3 has 11 amino acids. CDR3 DNA: TGTGCCAGTCTGCTCCAGGGTAGTGCTTTCTTT. This sequence encodes CASLLQGSAFF.

The chain links TRBV5-1 to TRBJ2-1; a weak D match, TRBD1 (6 bases). The CDR3 is 15 amino acids. CDR1 is SGHRS, CDR2 YFSETQ, per germline. The ends were cut back, 0 bases at V and 6 bases at J, with 13 bases in the middle. The CDR3 here is CASSLGDTSGNEQFF. As DNA, the CDR3 is TGCGCCAGCAGCTTGGGGGACACCTCCGGCAATGAGCAGTTCTTC.

The chain links TRBV5-1 to TRBJ2-1; D may be TRBD1 (5 bases). Germline CDR1 and CDR2: SGHRS and YFSETQ. The CDR3 consists of 16 residues. Trimming pared 1 base from V and 5 bases from J, leaving 16 bases between. The CDR3 sequence is CASSLPLGQGHNEQFF. The CDR3 bases are TGCGCCAGCAGCTTGCCCCTTGGTCAGGGCCACAATGAGCAGTTCTTC.

This clone was seen only once. V is TRBV12-3 or TRBV12-4 and J is TRBJ1-2, with no clear D. V shed 6 bases and J shed 3 bases, with 8 bases lying between them. The CDR3 length is 12 residues. CDR3 sequence reads: CASSGGDYGYTF. CDR3 bases: TGTGCCAGCAGCGGCGGGGACTATGGCTACACCTTC.

This sequence joins TRBV12-3 or TRBV12-4 and TRBJ1-2; maybe TRBD1 (5 bases). V was clipped by 3 bases and J by 5 bases, with 10 bases between them. The CDR3 runs 13 residues. CDR3 region: CASSFRGGYGYTF. The DNA for the CDR3 is TGTGCCAGCAGTTTCCGGGGCGGGTATGGCTACACCTTC.

This clone was seen once. The chain uses TRBV3-1 (or the pseudogene TRBV3-2) and TRBJ1-1; 8 positions agree with TRBD1. The germline V gene has CDR1 LGHDT and CDR2 YNNKEL (reference sequence). Unmatched junction bases numbered 6, after V lost 5 bases and J lost 4 bases. This CDR3 is 14 amino acids long. The CDR3 loop is CASSDQGALTEAFF. The CDR3 bases are TGTGCCAGCAGCGACCAGGGGGCGCTCACTGAAGCTTTCTTT.

V is TRBV28 and J is TRBJ1-2; 7 nucleotides align to TRBD1. Germline CDR1 and CDR2: MDHEN and SYDVKM. The V segment lost 7 bases and the J segment 4 bases; nucleotides outside the gene matches: 6. The CDR3 has 13 amino acids. The CDR3 sequence: CASNDRASYGYTF. Here the CDR3 DNA reads TGTGCCAGCAACGACAGGGCCTCCTATGGCTACACCTTC.

The rearrangement joins TRBV2 to TRBJ2-5; weak D call: TRBD2 (7 bases). V was pared by 4 bases and J by 10 bases, with 19 bases between. Germline CDR1 and CDR2: SNHLY and FYNNEI. The CDR3 runs 14 residues. The CDR3 loop is CASSGLRGAQIQYF. The CDR3 DNA sequence: TGTGCCAGCAGTGGACTTCGGGGGGCCCAAATCCAGTACTTC. The variable domain in full, completed from reference TRBV2 and TRBJ2-5, reads EPEVTQTPSHQVTQMGQEVILRCVPISNHLYFYWYRQILGQKVEFLVSFYNNEISEKSEIFDDQFSVERPDGSNFTLKIRSTKLEDSAMYFCASSGLRGAQIQYFGPGTRLLVL.

This rearrangement joins TRBV19 to TRBJ1-2; no firm D call. From germline, CDR1 is LNHDA and CDR2 SQIVND (reference sequence). CDR3 length: 13 residues. The V end lost 2 bases, the J end lost 8 bases, and 12 bases lay between the germline ends. The CDR3 DNA reads TGTGCCAGTAGTATAACCCGGGGAGGCGGCTACACCTTC. Its protein product is CASSITRGGGYTF. The full variable domain, completed using reference TRBV19 and TRBJ1-2, is DGGITQSPKYLFRKEGQNVTLSCEQNLNHDAMYWYRQDPGQGLRLIYYSQIVNDFQKGDIAEGYSVSREKKESFPLTVTSAQKNPTAFYLCASSITRGGGYTFGSGTRLTVV.